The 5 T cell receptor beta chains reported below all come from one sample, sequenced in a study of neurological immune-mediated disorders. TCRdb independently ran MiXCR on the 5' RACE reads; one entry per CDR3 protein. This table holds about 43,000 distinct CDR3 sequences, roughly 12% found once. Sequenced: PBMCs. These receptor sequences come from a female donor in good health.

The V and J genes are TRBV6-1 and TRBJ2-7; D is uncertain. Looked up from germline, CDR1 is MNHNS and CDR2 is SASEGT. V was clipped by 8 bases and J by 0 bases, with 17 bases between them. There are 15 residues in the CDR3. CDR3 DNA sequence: TGTGCCAGCTTGACGGAACGGCTCTACTCCTACGAGCAGTACTTC. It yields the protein CASLTERLYSYEQYF.

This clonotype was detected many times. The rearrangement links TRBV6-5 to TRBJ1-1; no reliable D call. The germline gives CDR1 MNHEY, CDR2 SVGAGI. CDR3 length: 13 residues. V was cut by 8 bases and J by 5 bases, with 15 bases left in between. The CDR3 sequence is CASRPRLGTEAFF. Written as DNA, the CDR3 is TGTGCCAGCCGACCCCGGTTAGGGACTGAAGCTTTCTTT.

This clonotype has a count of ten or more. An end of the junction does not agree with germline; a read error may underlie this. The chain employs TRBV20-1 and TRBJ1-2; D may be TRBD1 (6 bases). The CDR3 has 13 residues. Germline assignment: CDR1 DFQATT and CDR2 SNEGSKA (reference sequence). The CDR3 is CSARTPGGRDTRF. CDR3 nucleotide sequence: TGCAGTGCTAGAACCCCTGGGGGTCGGGACACCCGATTC.

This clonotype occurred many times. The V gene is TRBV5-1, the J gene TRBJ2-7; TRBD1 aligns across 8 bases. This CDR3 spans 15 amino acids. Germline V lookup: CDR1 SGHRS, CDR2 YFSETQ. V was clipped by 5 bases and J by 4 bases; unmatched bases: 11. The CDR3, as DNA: TGCGCCAGCAGTTCCGCAGGGGGCCCCCAATACGAGCAGTACTTC. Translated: CASSSAGGPQYEQYF.

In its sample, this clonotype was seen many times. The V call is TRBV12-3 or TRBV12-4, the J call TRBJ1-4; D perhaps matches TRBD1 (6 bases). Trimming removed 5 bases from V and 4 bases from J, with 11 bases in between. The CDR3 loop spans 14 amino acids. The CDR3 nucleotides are TGTGCCAGCAGTCCACAGGGCTATAATGAAAAACTGTTTTTT. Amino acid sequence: CASSPQGYNEKLFF.